The entry that follows covers one T cell receptor beta chain sequence. Antigen specificity is unknown. The data were obtained in a study of shared clonotypes between healthy human individuals. Study-wide context: Three men and a couple of women, aged 18 to 49, were donors.

As handled by the study authors: ImmunoSEQ junction-only sequences lacked quality scores, so their filtering differed. TCRdb's copy holds only in-frame clones and misses some; the assay was immunoSEQ multiplex PCR. The D gene and trimming were derived from the DNA, and the V and J assignments and clone size from that table. The table lists around 1.4 million clones, less than 99% of them singletons. The study, taken as a whole, reports: Memory subsets generally showed smaller estimated richness than naive subsets did. Deeper or shallower sequencing was expected to change how clonotypes are shared among donors.

V dropped 2 bases and J dropped 8 bases, with 16 bases sitting between them. This CDR3 is built from 15 residues. Germline loops: CDR1 MNHNS, CDR2 SASEGT. J is TRBJ2-1 and V is TRBV6-1, with unresolved D. This receptor was obtained from a man aged 25-40 years in good health. The sequenced sample was naive CD4+ T cells sorted from blood. The subset here: CD45RA+ positively selected. Here the CDR3 reads CASSESTAIGHEQFF. CDR3 nucleotide sequence: TGTGCCAGCAGTGAATCAACGGCTATAGGGCATGAGCAGTTCTTC.